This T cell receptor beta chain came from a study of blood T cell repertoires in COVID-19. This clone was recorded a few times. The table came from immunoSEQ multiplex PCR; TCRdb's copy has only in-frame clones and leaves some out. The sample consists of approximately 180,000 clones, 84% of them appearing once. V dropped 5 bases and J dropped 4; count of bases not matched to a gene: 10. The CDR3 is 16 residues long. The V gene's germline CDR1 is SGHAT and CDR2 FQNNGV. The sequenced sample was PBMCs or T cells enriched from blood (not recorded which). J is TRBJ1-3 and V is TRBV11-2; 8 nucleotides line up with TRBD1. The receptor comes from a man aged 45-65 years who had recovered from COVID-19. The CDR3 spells CASSPPRGLGGNTIYF. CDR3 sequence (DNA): TGTGCCAGCAGCCCCCCCAGGGGGCTTGGGGGAAACACCATATATTTT.